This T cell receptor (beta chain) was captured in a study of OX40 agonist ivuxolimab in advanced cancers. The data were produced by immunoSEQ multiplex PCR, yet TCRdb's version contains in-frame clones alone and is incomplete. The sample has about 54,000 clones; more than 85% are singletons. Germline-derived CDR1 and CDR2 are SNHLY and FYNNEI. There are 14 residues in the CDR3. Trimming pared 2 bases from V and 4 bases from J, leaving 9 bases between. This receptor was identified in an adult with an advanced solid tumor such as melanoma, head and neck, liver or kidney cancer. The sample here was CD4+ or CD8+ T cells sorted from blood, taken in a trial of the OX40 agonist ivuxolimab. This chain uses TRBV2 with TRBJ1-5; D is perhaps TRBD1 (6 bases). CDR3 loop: CASSEWTANQPQHF. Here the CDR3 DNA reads TGTGCCAGCAGTGAATGGACAGCTAATCAGCCCCAGCATTTT.